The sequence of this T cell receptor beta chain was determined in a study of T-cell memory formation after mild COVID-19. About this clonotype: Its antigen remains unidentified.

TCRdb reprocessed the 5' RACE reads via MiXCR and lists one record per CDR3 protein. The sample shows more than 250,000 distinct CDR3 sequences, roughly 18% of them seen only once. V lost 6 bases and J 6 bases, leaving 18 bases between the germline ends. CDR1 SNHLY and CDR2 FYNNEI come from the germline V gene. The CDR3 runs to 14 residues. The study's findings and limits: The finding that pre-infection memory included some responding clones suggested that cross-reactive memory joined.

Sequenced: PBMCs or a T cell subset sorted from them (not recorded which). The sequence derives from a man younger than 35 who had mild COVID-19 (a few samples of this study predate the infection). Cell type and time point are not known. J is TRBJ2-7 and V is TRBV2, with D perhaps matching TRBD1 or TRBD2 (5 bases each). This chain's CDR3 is CASRGDQGAVEQYF. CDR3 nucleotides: TGTGCCAGCAGGGGCGATCAGGGAGCGGTCGAGCAGTACTTC.